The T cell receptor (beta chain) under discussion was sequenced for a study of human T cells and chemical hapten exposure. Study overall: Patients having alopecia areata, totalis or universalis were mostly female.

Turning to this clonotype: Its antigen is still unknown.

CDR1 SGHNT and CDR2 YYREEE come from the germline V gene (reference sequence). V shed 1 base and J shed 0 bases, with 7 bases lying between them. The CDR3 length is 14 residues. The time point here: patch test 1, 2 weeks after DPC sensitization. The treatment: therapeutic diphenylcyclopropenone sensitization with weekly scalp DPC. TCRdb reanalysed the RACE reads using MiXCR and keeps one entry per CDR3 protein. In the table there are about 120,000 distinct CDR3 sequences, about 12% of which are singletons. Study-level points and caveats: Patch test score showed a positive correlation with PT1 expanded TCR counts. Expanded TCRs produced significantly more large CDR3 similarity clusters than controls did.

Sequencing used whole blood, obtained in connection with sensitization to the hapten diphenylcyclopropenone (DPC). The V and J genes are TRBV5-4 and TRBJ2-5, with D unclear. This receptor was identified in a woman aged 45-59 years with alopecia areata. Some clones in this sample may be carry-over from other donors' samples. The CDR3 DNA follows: TGTGCCAGCAGCTTGCGAGGTAACCAAGAGACCCAGTACTTC. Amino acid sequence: CASSLRGNQETQYF.